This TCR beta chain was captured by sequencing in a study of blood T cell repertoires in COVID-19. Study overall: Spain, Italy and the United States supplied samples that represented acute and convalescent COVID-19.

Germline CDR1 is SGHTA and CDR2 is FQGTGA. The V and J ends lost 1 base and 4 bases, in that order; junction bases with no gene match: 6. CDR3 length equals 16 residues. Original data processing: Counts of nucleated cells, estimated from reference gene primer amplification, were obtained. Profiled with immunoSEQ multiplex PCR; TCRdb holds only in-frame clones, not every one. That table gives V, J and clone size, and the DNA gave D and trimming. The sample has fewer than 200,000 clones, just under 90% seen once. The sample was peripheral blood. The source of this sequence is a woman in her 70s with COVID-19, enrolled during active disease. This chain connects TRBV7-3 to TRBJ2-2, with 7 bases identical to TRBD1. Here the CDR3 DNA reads TGTGCCAGCAGCTTAAAGGGGGCGCAGGGCACCGGGGAGCTGTTTTTT. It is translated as CASSLKGAQGTGELFF. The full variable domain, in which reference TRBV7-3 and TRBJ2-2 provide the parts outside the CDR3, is GAGVSQTPSNKVTEKGKYVELRCDPISGHTALYWYRQSLGQGPEFLIYFQGTGAADDSGLPNDRFFAVRPEGSVSTLKIQRTERGDSAVYLCASSLKGAQGTGELFFGEGSRLTVL.